The TCR beta chain under discussion was sequenced for a study of human CD8 memory T cell subsets. From germline, CDR1 is LNHDA and CDR2 SQIVND (reference sequence). The CDR3 spans 22 residues. UMI-labeled 5' RACE produced the TCR beta libraries. TCRdb re-called the 5' RACE reads, yielding one record per CDR3 amino acid sequence without DNA. Across about 10,000 distinct CDR3 sequences, the top ten clones capture roughly a fifth of the sample. What was sequenced was CD8+ T cells from PBMCs. The chain uses TRBV19 and TRBJ2-2; TCRdb selects TRBD1, and the lack of DNA leaves this call unchecked. This sequence was found in a human donor in good health. CDR3 in amino acids: CASSITGLVGIGTGEKTGELFF.